These 31 T cell receptor beta chains were sequenced from one sample in a study of Tregs in tolerant kidney transplant recipients. Assay used: immunoSEQ multiplex PCR; TCRdb lists only in-frame clones, some missing. Here the sample spans some 70,000 clones, roughly 91% being singletons. Here the sequenced sample was CD4+ T cells from blood, taken before the transplant. The receptors come from a human donor who received a combined kidney and bone marrow transplant.

This clone has a handful of counts. The chain couples TRBV30 to TRBJ1-1; D gene unclear. V shed 2 bases and J shed 5 bases, with 9 bases lying between them. In germline, CDR1 is GTSNPN, CDR2 SVGIG (reference sequence). The CDR3 runs to 12 residues. The CDR3 loop is CAWSIKQTEAFF. In nucleotides, the CDR3 is TGTGCCTGGAGTATTAAACAAACTGAAGCTTTCTTT.

V is TRBV7-8 and J is TRBJ1-3; maybe TRBD1 (6 bases). Trimming removed 4 bases from V and 1 base from J, with 11 bases in between. This CDR3 region has 15 residues. Germline CDR1 reads SGHVS; CDR2 reads FQNEAQ. CDR3 amino acids: CASSSRQVSGNTIYF. CDR3 nucleotides: TGTGCCAGCAGCTCGCGACAGGTTTCTGGAAACACCATATATTTT.

J is TRBJ2-6 and V is TRBV28; possible D gene TRBD2, 5 bases. V lost 8 bases to trimming and J lost 0 bases, with 11 bases between them. Per the germline V gene, CDR1 is MDHEN and CDR2 is SYDVKM. The CDR3 is made up of 15 amino acids. CDR3 protein: CASGTTSSGANVLTF. CDR3 coding DNA: TGTGCCAGCGGCACTACTAGCTCTGGGGCCAACGTCCTGACTTTC.

For the CDR3, the DNA is TGTGCCAGCAATCGGGGGGCTGACTACAATGAGCAGTTCTTC. It is translated as CASNRGADYNEQFF. The chain links TRBV28 to TRBJ2-1; perhaps TRBD2 as D (7 bases). The ends were cut back, 7 bases at V and 3 bases at J, with 13 bases in the middle. This CDR3 has 14 amino acids. Looked up from germline, CDR1 is MDHEN and CDR2 is SYDVKM.

V is TRBV19 and J is TRBJ1-4; TRBD1 agrees at 7 bases. The CDR3 sequence is 15 residues long. The junction had 5 bases not matched to a gene; V was cut back by 5 bases and J by 2 bases. Germline values: CDR1 LNHDA, CDR2 SQIVND (reference sequence). Here the CDR3 DNA reads TGTGCCAGTAGTCCCCTACAGGGGACTAATGAAAAACTGTTTTTT. Translating it yields CASSPLQGTNEKLFF.

The gene calls are TRBV15 and TRBJ2-5; D is perhaps TRBD1 (6 bases). In germline, CDR1 is LNHNV, CDR2 YYDKDF (reference sequence). The length of the CDR3 is 15 residues. V lost 1 base and J 1 base, leaving 10 bases between the germline ends. This CDR3 is CATSRGAGVQETQYF. The CDR3 DNA is TGTGCCACCAGCAGAGGGGCAGGGGTCCAAGAGACCCAGTACTTC.

The genes are TRBV7-9 and TRBJ1-2; D call uncertain. V was pared by 0 bases and J by 14 bases, with 16 bases between. The CDR3 is made up of 13 amino acids. Germline CDR1 is SEHNR and CDR2 is FQNEAQ (reference sequence). The CDR3 reads CASSLAGRELRTF. The CDR3 DNA sequence: TGTGCCAGCAGCTTAGCGGGCCGGGAACTGAGGACCTTC.

This clone showed up just once. The chain recombines TRBV2 with TRBJ1-5; TRBD1 aligns across 12 bases. Losses at the gene ends were 8 bases for V and 0 bases for J; bases not matched to a gene: 17. This CDR3 spans 20 amino acids. CDR1 and CDR2 (germline): SNHLY, FYNNEI. The CDR3 nucleotides read TGTGCCAGCGCCGGTCGTGGGACAGGGGGCCCGGGCGGTAGCAATCAGCCCCAGCATTTT. It yields the protein CASAGRGTGGPGGSNQPQHF.

The chain joins TRBV7-3 to TRBJ2-3; D is perhaps TRBD2 (5 bases). Trimming took off 1 base at V and 3 bases at J, with 14 bases between the two ends. This CDR3 contains 16 residues. CDR1 and CDR2 from the germline V gene are SGHTA and FQGTGA. The CDR3: CASSLNPNGGTDTQYF. The CDR3 DNA reads as TGTGCCAGCAGCTTAAACCCGAACGGAGGAACAGATACGCAGTATTTT.

V and J are TRBV5-6 and TRBJ2-5; 9 bases line up with TRBD1. Trimming took 4 bases from V and 5 from J; bases not matched to a gene: 6. CDR3 length equals 14 residues. Germline V gene lookup returns CDR1 SGHDT and CDR2 YYEEEE. DNA of the CDR3: TGTGCCAGCAGCCTCTACAGGGGGCCGGAGACCCAGTACTTC. Protein product: CASSLYRGPETQYF. The variable domain in full, completed from reference TRBV5-6 and TRBJ2-5, reads DAGVTQSPTHLIKTRGQQVTLRCSPKSGHDTVSWYQQALGQGPQFIFQYYEEEERQRGNFPDRFSGHQFPNYSSELNVNALLLGDSALYLCASSLYRGPETQYFGPGTRLLVL.

This chain uses TRBV14 with TRBJ1-1; TRBD1 is a possible D gene (5 bases). Germline CDR1 reads SGHDN; CDR2 reads FVKESK. The germline V and J ends were trimmed by 0 bases and 4 bases, with 12 bases remaining between them. This CDR3 spans 15 amino acids. CDR3 amino acids: CASSQDQGLGTEAFF. Written as DNA, the CDR3 is TGTGCCAGCAGCCAAGATCAGGGTTTGGGCACTGAAGCTTTCTTT.

This clone occurred a few times. The gene calls are TRBV6-4 and TRBJ2-2; a weak D match, TRBD2 (6 bases). Germline V gene sequence: CDR1 MRHNA, CDR2 SNTAGT. V was pared by 5 bases and J by 4 bases, with 11 bases between. The length of the CDR3 is 14 residues. The CDR3 loop is CASSRELGTGELFF. For the CDR3, the DNA is TGTGCCAGCAGTCGGGAGTTGGGCACCGGGGAGCTGTTTTTT.

The chain employs TRBV2 and TRBJ2-7; TRBD2 matches at 12 bases. From germline, CDR1 is SNHLY and CDR2 FYNNEI. With V trimmed by 7 bases and J by 2 bases, 9 bases remained unmatched. There are 16 residues in the CDR3. DNA for the CDR3: TGTGCCAGCAAATCCGGGACTAGCGGGCCTACCTACGAGCAGTACTTC. Its protein is CASKSGTSGPTYEQYF.

This sequence joins TRBV5-4 and TRBJ1-2; 7 bases map to TRBD1. This CDR3 spans 14 amino acids. The junction had 5 bases not matched to a gene; V was cut back by 1 base and J by 5 bases. CDR1 is SGHNT, CDR2 YYREEE, per germline (reference sequence). CDR3 in amino acids: CASSLTDREYGYTF. Written as DNA, the CDR3 is TGTGCCAGCAGCTTGACCGACAGGGAGTATGGCTACACCTTC.

V gene TRBV7-2 combines with J gene TRBJ2-3, with 8 bases aligning to TRBD2. The CDR3 extends over 14 amino acids. V lost 1 base, J lost 7 bases, and 4 bases stayed unmatched. CDR1 and CDR2 (germline): SGHTA, FQGNSA. The CDR3 DNA follows: TGTGCCAGCAGCTTAGAGGCTAGCGGGCATACGCAGTATTTT. Amino acid sequence: CASSLEASGHTQYF.

The chain employs TRBV4-2 and TRBJ1-2; weak D call: TRBD1 (5 bases). V lost 2 bases and J lost 2, with 18 bases in between. The CDR3 consists of 17 residues. Germline V gene data show CDR1 as LGHNA and CDR2 as YNFKEQ. The CDR3 region is CASSQSTVGGGNYGYTF. The CDR3 region has the DNA TGTGCCAGCAGCCAATCCACCGTGGGGGGAGGGAACTATGGCTACACCTTC.

As concerns this clone: At one of its ends the junction is not consistent with the germline gene, which may arise from a read error. This rearrangement joins TRBV20-1 to TRBJ2-1; D is ambiguous. Germline V gives CDR1 DFQATT, CDR2 SNEGSKA (reference sequence). This CDR3 has 11 residues. For the CDR3, the DNA is TGCAGTGCCAGAGAGACATGGGAGCAGTTCTTC. Translated, it gives CSARETWEQFF.

The CDR3 loop is CASSPGGIVYTGELFF. CDR3 coding DNA: TGTGCCAGCAGCCCCGGGGGAATTGTATACACCGGGGAGCTGTTTTTT. The chain has TRBV7-3 and TRBJ2-2; TRBD2 might be the D (6 bases). The V end was cut by 5 bases, the J end by 3 bases, with 16 bases between. The CDR3 has 16 residues. The germline CDR1 and CDR2 sequences are SGHTA and FQGTGA.

The chain is built from TRBV5-1 and TRBJ2-2, with D perhaps matching TRBD1 (7 bases). CDR3 size: 14 residues. V was cut by 2 bases and J by 5 bases, with 10 bases left in between. Germline V lookup: CDR1 SGHRS, CDR2 YFSETQ. The CDR3 region is CASSFQGGTGELFF. In nucleotides, the CDR3 is TGCGCCAGCAGCTTCCAGGGGGGTACCGGGGAGCTGTTTTTT.

The chain links TRBV28 to TRBJ1-2; 9 nucleotides align to TRBD1. Germline V CDR1 and CDR2: MDHEN, SYDVKM. V lost 2 bases, J lost 5 bases, and 3 bases stayed unmatched. The CDR3 length is 14 residues. The CDR3 reads CASSLPGTGYGYTF. CDR3 sequence (DNA): TGTGCCAGCAGTTTACCCGGGACAGGGTATGGCTACACCTTC.

The chain carries TRBV6-5 and TRBJ1-2; possible D gene TRBD1, 6 bases. Looked up from germline, CDR1 is MNHEY and CDR2 is SVGAGI. The CDR3 totals 13 residues. The V end was cut by 1 base, the J end by 8 bases, with 11 bases between. CDR3 protein: CASSYYREHGYTF. The CDR3 DNA sequence: TGTGCCAGCAGTTACTACAGGGAACACGGCTACACCTTC.

V and J are TRBV4-2 and TRBJ1-2, with D possibly being TRBD1 (6 bases). Trimming took 0 bases from V and 0 from J, leaving 8 bases between them. The CDR3 totals 15 residues. The V gene's germline CDR1 is LGHNA and CDR2 YNFKEQ. The CDR3 region has the DNA TGTGCCAGCAGCCAAGAGACAGGAACTAACTATGGCTACACCTTC. Translated, it gives CASSQETGTNYGYTF.

This rearrangement joins TRBV2 to TRBJ2-1; D call uncertain. Per the germline V gene, CDR1 is SNHLY and CDR2 is FYNNEI. Between the trimmed V and J ends, which lost 5 bases and 0 bases, there was a span of 14 bases. CDR3 size: 16 residues. Here the CDR3 reads CASSLEPRSSYNEQFF. CDR3 in DNA: TGTGCCAGCAGTCTCGAACCTAGAAGCTCCTACAATGAGCAGTTCTTC.

This sequence joins TRBV7-9 and TRBJ1-1, with D tentatively TRBD1 (6 bases). CDR3 length: 14 amino acids. The V gene's germline CDR1 is SEHNR and CDR2 FQNEAQ (reference sequence). The ends were cut back, 1 base at V and 6 bases at J, with 12 bases in the middle. CDR3 in DNA: TGTGCCAGCAGCTTAGAATTCCAGGGGCCTGAAGCTTTCTTT. Translated: CASSLEFQGPEAFF.

The chain employs TRBV7-2 and TRBJ2-1; 10 bases map to TRBD2. The CDR3 is 18 residues long. J gave up 1 base and V 4 bases, and 10 bases lay outside the gene matches. The germline V gene encodes CDR1 SGHTA and CDR2 FQGNSA. For the CDR3, the DNA is TGTGCCAGCAGCTCGACCCCGCTAGCGGGAGTTTCCTACAATGAGCAGTTCTTC. Protein product: CASSSTPLAGVSYNEQFF.

This chain joins TRBV2 and TRBJ1-1, with D maybe TRBD1 (5 bases). Germline V lookup: CDR1 SNHLY, CDR2 FYNNEI. V was trimmed by 2 bases and J by 4 bases, leaving 17 bases between them. CDR3 length: 16 amino acids. The CDR3: CASSETPTFGGTEAFF. The CDR3 bases are TGTGCCAGCAGTGAAACCCCGACATTCGGGGGCACTGAAGCTTTCTTT.

This rearrangement joins TRBV27 to TRBJ1-4, with 7 nucleotides matching TRBD1. The CDR3 spans 16 residues. The V segment lost 0 bases and the J segment 7 bases; nucleotides outside the gene matches: 8. Germline V gene lookup returns CDR1 MNHEY and CDR2 SMNVEV (reference sequence). The CDR3 reads CASSLSQGGAAEKLFF. CDR3 DNA: TGTGCCAGCAGTTTATCGCAAGGGGGCGCGGCTGAAAAACTGTTTTTT.

The chain recombines TRBV27 with TRBJ2-3; perhaps TRBD1 as D (6 bases). Trimming left V 4 bases short and J 0 bases short, with 14 bases between. In germline, CDR1 is MNHEY, CDR2 SMNVEV (reference sequence). The CDR3 is 16 residues long. CDR3 sequence (DNA): TGTGCCAGCAGTTCCCCCGGGACACCCAGCACAGATACGCAGTATTTT. This gives the protein CASSSPGTPSTDTQYF.

The chain combines TRBV7-2 with TRBJ1-2; 12 positions match TRBD1. V dropped 5 bases and J dropped 8; count of bases not matched to a gene: 9. Germline V lookup: CDR1 SGHTA, CDR2 FQGNSA. The CDR3 has 15 residues. For the CDR3, the DNA is TGTGCCAGCAGCAGGGGGACAGGGGGCAGAGAGGGCTACACCTTC. This codes for CASSRGTGGREGYTF.

V gene TRBV7-9 combines with J gene TRBJ2-3; a possible D gene is TRBD1 (6 bases). This CDR3 is built from 13 residues. V was clipped by 2 bases and J by 4 bases, with 7 bases between them. From germline, CDR1 is SEHNR and CDR2 FQNEAQ (reference sequence). The CDR3 protein is CASSLTGSDTQYF. The CDR3 DNA reads as TGTGCCAGCAGCTTAACAGGGTCAGATACGCAGTATTTT.

The chain couples TRBV6-6 to TRBJ2-2; possibly TRBD1 for D (5 bases). This CDR3 has 14 residues. The germline V and J ends were trimmed by 6 bases and 5 bases, with 13 bases remaining between them. Germline-derived CDR1 and CDR2 are MNHNY and SVGAGI (reference sequence). CDR3 amino acids: CASRLPQETGELFF. The CDR3 DNA follows: TGTGCCAGCAGGTTACCACAGGAAACCGGGGAGCTGTTTTTT.